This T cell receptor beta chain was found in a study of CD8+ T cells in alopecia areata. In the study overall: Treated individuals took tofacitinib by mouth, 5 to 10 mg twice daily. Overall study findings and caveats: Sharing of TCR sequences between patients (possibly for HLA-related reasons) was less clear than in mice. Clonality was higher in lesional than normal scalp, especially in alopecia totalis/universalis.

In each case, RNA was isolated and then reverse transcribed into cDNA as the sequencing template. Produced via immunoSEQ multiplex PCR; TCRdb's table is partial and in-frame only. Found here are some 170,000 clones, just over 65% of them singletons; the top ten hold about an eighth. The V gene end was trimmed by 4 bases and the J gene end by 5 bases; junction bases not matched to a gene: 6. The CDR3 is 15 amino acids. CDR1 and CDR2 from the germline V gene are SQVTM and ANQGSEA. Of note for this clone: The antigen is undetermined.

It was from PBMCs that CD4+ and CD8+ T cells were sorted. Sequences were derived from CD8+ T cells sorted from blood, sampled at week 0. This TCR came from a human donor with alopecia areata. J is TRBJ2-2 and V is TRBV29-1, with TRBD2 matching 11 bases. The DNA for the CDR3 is TGCAGCGTTGTTAGCGGGGGGGCCCGGACCGGGGAGCTGTTTTTT. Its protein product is CSVVSGGARTGELFF.